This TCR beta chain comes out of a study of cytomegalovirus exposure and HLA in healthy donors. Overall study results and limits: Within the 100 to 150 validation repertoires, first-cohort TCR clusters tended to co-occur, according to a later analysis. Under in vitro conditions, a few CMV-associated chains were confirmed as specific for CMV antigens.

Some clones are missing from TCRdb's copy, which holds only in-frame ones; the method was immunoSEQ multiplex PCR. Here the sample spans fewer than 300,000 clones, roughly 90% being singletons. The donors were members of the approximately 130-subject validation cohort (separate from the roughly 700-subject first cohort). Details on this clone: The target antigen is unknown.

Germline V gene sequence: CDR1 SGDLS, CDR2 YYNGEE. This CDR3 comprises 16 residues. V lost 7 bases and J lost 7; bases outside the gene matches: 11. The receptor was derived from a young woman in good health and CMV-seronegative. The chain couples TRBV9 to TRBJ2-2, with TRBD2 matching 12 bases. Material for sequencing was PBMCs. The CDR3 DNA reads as TGTGCCAGCGGACCTAGCGGGAGGGCCCCTCACGGGGAGCTGTTTTTT. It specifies CASGPSGRAPHGELFF.